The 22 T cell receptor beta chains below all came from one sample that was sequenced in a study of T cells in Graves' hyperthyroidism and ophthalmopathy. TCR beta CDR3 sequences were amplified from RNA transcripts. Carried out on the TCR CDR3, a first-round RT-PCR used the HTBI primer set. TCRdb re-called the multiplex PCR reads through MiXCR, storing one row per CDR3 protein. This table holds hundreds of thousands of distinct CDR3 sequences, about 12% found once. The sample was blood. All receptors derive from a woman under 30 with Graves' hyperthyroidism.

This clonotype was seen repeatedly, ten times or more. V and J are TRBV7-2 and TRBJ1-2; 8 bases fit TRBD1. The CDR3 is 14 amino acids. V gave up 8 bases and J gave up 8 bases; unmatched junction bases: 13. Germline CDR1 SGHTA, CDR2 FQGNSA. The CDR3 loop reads CASSRGQGTDGYTF. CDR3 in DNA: TGTGCCAGCTCGCGTGGACAGGGAACTGACGGCTACACCTTC.

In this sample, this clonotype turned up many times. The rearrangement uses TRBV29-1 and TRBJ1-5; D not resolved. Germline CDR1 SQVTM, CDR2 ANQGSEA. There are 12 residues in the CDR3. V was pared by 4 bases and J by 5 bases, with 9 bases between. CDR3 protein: CSVADTHQPQHF. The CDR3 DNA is TGCAGCGTTGCCGACACCCATCAGCCCCAGCATTTT.

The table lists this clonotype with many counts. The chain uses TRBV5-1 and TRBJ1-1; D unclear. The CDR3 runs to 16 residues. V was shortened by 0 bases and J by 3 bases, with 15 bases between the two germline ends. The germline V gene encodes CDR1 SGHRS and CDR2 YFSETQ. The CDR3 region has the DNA TGCGCCAGCAGCTTGGCCATGCGGGGTCGAGACACTGAAGCTTTCTTT. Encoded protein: CASSLAMRGRDTEAFF.

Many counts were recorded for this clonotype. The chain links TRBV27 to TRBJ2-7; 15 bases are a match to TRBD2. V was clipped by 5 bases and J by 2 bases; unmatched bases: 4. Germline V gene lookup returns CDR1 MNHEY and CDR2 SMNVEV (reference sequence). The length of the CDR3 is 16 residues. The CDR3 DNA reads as TGTGCCAGCAGTCCGGGACTAGCGGGAGGCACCTACGAGCAGTACTTC. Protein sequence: CASSPGLAGGTYEQYF.

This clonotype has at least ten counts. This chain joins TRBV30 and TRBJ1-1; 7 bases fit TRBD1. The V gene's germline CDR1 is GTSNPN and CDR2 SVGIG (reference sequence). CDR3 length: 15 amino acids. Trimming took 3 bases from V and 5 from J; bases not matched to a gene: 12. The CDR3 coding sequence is TGTGCCTGGAGGGAAAGGGGGCGTTTAGTAACTGAAGCTTTCTTT. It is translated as CAWRERGRLVTEAFF.

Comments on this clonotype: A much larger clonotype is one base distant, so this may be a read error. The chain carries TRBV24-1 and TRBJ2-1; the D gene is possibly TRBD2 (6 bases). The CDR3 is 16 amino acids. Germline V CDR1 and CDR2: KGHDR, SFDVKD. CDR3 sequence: CATSAGGTHSFNGQFF. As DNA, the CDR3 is TGTGCCACCAGTGCGGGCGGGACCCACTCCTTTAATGGGCAGTTCTTC.

The CDR3 DNA reads as TGTGCCAGTAGTATAGATTCGACCGGGCAGCCCCAGCATTTT. Protein sequence: CASSIDSTGQPQHF. J is TRBJ1-5 and V is TRBV19; D is uncertain. This CDR3 is built from 14 residues. The germline gives CDR1 LNHDA, CDR2 SQIVND (reference sequence). V was trimmed by 0 bases and J by 7 bases, leaving 10 bases between them.

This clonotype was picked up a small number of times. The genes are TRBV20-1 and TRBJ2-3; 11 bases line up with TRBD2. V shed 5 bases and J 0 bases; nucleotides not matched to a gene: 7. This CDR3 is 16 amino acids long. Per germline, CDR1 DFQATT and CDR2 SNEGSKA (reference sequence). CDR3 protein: CSAPPPSGRSTDTQYF. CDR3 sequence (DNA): TGCAGTGCTCCTCCCCCTAGCGGGAGGAGCACAGATACGCAGTATTTT.

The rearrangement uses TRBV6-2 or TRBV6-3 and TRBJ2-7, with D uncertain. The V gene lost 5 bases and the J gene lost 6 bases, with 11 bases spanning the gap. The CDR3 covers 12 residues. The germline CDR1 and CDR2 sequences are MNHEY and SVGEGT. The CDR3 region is CASSRISGEQYF. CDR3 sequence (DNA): TGTGCCAGCAGTCGGATAAGTGGCGAGCAGTACTTC.

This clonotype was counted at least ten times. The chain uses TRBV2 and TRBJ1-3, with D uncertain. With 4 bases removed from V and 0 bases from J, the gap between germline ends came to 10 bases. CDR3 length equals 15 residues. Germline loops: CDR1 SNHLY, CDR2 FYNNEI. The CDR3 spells CASSAGEHSGNTIYF. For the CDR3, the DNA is TGTGCCAGCAGTGCCGGGGAACACTCTGGAAACACCATATATTTT.

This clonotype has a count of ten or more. The CDR3 reads CASSLGLAHEQFF. CDR3 nucleotides: TGTGCCAGCAGCTTAGGGCTAGCGCATGAGCAGTTCTTC. The chain combines TRBV13 with TRBJ2-1; D perhaps matches TRBD2 (6 bases). V dropped 0 bases and J dropped 8 bases, with 8 bases sitting between them. This CDR3 is 13 amino acids long. The V gene's germline CDR1 is PRHDT and CDR2 FYEKMQ (reference sequence).

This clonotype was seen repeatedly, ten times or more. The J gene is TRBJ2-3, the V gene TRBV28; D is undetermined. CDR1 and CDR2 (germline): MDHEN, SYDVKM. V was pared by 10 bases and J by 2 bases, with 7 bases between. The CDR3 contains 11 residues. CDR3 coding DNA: TGTGCCACCGAAATCACAGATACGCAGTATTTT. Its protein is CATEITDTQYF.

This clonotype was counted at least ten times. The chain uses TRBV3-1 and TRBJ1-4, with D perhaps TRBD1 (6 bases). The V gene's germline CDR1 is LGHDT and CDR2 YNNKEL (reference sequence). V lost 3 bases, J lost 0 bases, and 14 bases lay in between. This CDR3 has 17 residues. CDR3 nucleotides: TGTGCCAGCAGCCACGGGACAATTTTTGCAACTAATGAAAAACTGTTTTTT. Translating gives CASSHGTIFATNEKLFF.

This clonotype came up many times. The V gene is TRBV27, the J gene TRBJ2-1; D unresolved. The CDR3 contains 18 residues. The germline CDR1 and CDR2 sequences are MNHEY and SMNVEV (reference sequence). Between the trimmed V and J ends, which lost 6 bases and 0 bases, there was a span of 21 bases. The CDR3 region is CASRVRYTNRGSYNEQFF. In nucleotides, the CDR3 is TGTGCCAGCAGAGTACGGTATACAAACAGAGGCTCCTACAATGAGCAGTTCTTC.

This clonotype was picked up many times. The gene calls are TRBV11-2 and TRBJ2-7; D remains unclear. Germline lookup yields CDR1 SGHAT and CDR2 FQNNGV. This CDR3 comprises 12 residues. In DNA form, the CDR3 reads TGTGCAAGCCACGGCGGCTCCTACGAGCAGTACTTC. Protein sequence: CASHGGSYEQYF.

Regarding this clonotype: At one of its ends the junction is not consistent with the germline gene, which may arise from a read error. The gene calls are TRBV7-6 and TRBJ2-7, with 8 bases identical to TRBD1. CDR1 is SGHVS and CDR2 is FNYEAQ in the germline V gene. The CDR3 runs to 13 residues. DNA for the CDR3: TGTGCCGGCAGCTGGACAGGGAAGGGCGAGCAGTACTTC. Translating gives CAGSWTGKGEQYF.

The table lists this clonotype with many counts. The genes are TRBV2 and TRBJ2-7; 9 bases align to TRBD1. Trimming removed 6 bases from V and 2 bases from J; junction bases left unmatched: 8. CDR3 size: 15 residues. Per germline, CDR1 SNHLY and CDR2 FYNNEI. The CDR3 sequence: CASRTGTGTPYEQYF. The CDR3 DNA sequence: TGTGCCAGCAGAACGGGGACAGGGACCCCCTACGAGCAGTACTTC.

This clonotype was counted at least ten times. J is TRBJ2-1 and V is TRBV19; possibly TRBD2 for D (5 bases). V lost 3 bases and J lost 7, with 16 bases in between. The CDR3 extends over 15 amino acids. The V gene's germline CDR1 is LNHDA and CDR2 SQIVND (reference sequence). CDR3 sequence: CASSMGGSLRNEQFF. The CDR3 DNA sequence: TGTGCCAGTAGTATGGGTGGGAGTCTACGGAATGAGCAGTTCTTC.

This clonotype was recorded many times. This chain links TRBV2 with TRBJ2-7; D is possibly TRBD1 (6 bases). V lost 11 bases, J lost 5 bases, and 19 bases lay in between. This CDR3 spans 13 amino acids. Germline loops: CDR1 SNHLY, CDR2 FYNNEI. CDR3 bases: TGTGCCTCTATTGGGGACATCTTCAACGAGCAGTACTTC. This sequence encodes CASIGDIFNEQYF.

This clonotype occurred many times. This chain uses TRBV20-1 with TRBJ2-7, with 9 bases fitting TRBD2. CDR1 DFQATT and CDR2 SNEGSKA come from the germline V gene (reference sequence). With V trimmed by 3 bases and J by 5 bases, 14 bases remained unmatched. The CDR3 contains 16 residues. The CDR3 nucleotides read TGCAGTGCTAGTCGAAGGGGCGCGGGAGGGCCCAACGAGCAGTACTTC. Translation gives CSASRRGAGGPNEQYF.

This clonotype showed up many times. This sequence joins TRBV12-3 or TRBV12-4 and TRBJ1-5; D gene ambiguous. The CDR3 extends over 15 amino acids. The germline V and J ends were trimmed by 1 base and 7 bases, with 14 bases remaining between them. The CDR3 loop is CASSLGRRVDQPQHF. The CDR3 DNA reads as TGTGCCAGCAGTTTAGGCCGACGGGTGGACCAGCCCCAGCATTTT.

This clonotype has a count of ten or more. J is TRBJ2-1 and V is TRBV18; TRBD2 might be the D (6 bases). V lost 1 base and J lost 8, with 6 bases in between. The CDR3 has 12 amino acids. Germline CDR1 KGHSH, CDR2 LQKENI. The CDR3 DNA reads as TGTGCCAGCTCACCACTAGCGGATGAGCAGTTCTTC. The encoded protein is CASSPLADEQFF. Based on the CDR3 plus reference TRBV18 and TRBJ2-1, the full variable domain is NAGVMQNPRHLVRRRGQEARLRCSPMKGHSHVYWYRQLPEEGLKFMVYLQKENIIDESGMPKERFSAEFPKEGPSILRIQQVVRGDSAAYFCASSPLADEQFFGPGTRLTVL.